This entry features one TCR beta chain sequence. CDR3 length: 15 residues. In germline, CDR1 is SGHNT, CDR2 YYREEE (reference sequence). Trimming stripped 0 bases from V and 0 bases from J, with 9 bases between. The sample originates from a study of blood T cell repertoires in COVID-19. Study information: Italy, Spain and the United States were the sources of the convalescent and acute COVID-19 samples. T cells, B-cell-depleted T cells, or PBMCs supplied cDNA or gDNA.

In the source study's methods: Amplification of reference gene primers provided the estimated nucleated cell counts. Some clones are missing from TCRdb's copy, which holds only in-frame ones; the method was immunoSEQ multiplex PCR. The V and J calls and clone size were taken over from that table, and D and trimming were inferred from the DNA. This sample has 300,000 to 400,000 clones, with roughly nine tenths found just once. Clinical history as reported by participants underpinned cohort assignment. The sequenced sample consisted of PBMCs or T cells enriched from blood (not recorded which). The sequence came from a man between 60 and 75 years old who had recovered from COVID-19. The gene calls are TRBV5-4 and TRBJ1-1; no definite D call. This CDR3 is CASSLVHSMNTEAFF. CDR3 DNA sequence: TGTGCCAGCAGCTTGGTTCACAGCATGAACACTGAAGCTTTCTTT. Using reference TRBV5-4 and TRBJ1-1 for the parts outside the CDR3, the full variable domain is ETGVTQSPTHLIKTRGQQVTLRCSSQSGHNTVSWYQQALGQGPQFIFQYYREEENGRGNFPPRFSGLQFPNYSSELNVNALELDDSALYLCASSLVHSMNTEAFFGQGTRLTVV.